A single sample is the source of the 14 T cell receptor beta chains below, sequenced in a study of blood T cell repertoires in COVID-19. Clones were sequenced by immunoSEQ multiplex PCR, and TCRdb holds only the in-frame ones, with some missing. Of about 200,000 clones in the sample, 80% to 90% were seen once. What was sequenced was peripheral blood. The receptors shown here come from a woman between 45 and 65 years old with acute or convalescent COVID-19.

The chain uses TRBV5-1 and TRBJ1-6; possibly TRBD1 for D (6 bases). The CDR3 loop spans 14 amino acids. The germline CDR1 and CDR2 sequences are SGHRS and YFSETQ. V lost 3 bases and J 5 bases, leaving 9 bases between the germline ends. For the CDR3, the DNA is TGCGCCAGCAGCTCGGACAGTGATAATTCACCCCTCCACTTT. It encodes CASSSDSDNSPLHF.

V and J are TRBV5-4 and TRBJ2-2; perhaps TRBD1 as D (5 bases). Germline V gene lookup returns CDR1 SGHNT and CDR2 YYREEE (reference sequence). The germline V and J ends were trimmed by 6 bases and 4 bases, with 13 bases remaining between them. This CDR3 comprises 14 residues. CDR3 loop: CASIQGSGTGELFF. The CDR3 nucleotides are TGTGCCAGCATTCAGGGATCGGGCACCGGGGAGCTGTTTTTT.

The V gene is TRBV5-5, the J gene TRBJ2-1; 10 bases match TRBD2. The CDR3 loop spans 19 amino acids. Germline values: CDR1 SGHKS, CDR2 YYEKEE (reference sequence). V shed 0 bases, J shed 4 bases, and the junction held 13 bases outside the gene matches. The CDR3 bases are TGTGCCAGCAGCTTGGAGCTTCTAGCGGGGGTGTTTCCTTACAATGAGCAGTTCTTC. Its protein is CASSLELLAGVFPYNEQFF.

The chain uses TRBV21-1 and TRBJ2-7; no check of the table's D call, TRBD1, against the DNA was made. TRBV21-1 is described as a pseudogene. The length of the CDR3 is 14 residues. The CDR3 nucleotides read TGTGCCAGCAGCCTTCGGACAGGGGGCATCGAGCAGTACTTC. It is translated as CASSLRTGGIEQYF.

This chain joins TRBV2 and TRBJ2-1, with D unresolved. The CDR3 runs to 14 residues. Trimming removed 3 bases at V and 4 bases at J, with 10 bases between. CDR1 is SNHLY, CDR2 FYNNEI, per germline. The CDR3 reads CASSDNGSYNEQFF. The CDR3 DNA is TGTGCCAGCAGTGACAACGGTTCTTACAATGAGCAGTTCTTC.

Worth noting for this clone: One end of the junction is discordant with germline, which a read error may explain. The chain couples TRBV2 to TRBJ2-5; D possibly corresponds to TRBD2 (5 bases). Looked up from germline, CDR1 is SNHLY and CDR2 is FYNNEI. The CDR3 is 14 amino acids. The CDR3: CASSPREPQEAQYF. The CDR3 DNA sequence: TGTGCCAGCAGTCCCCGGGAACCCCAAGAGGCCCAGTACTTC. Based on the CDR3 plus reference TRBV2 and TRBJ2-5, the full variable domain is EPEVTQTPSHQVTQMGQEVILRCVPISNHLYFYWYRQILGQKVEFLVSFYNNEISEKSEIFDDQFSVERPDGSNFTLKIRSTKLEDSAMYFCASSPREPQEAQYFGPGTRLLVL.

The rearrangement links TRBV28 to TRBJ2-3, with D unclear. Germline V gene lookup returns CDR1 MDHEN and CDR2 SYDVKM. Deletions cut 6 bases from V and 0 bases from J, with 7 bases between. The CDR3 is 13 residues long. The CDR3 is CASSLPSTDTQYF. The CDR3 nucleotides are TGTGCCAGCAGCCTCCCCAGCACAGATACGCAGTATTTT.

This chain connects TRBV6-5 to TRBJ1-1; D is undetermined. Germline CDR1 reads MNHEY; CDR2 reads SVGAGI. Between the trimmed V and J ends, which lost 0 bases and 1 base, there was a span of 9 bases. The CDR3 totals 15 residues. Here the CDR3 reads CASSYSSEPNTEAFF. CDR3 nucleotide sequence: TGTGCCAGCAGTTACTCGTCAGAACCGAACACTGAAGCTTTCTTT.

The chain recombines TRBV10-1 with TRBJ2-7; TRBD1 matches at 7 bases. V lost 8 bases to trimming and J lost 0 bases; unmatched junction nucleotides: 7. The CDR3 has 14 amino acids. Looked up from germline, CDR1 is WNHNN and CDR2 is SYGVQD (reference sequence). CDR3 loop: CASRPTGSSYEQYF. The CDR3 bases are TGCGCCAGCCGCCCGACAGGGAGCTCCTACGAGCAGTACTTC.

This chain links TRBV11-2 with TRBJ2-3, with D possibly TRBD1 on 5 matching bases. The V gene's germline CDR1 is SGHAT and CDR2 FQNNGV. The CDR3 sequence is 15 residues long. The V end lost 1 base, the J end lost 4 bases, and 12 bases lay between the germline ends. DNA for the CDR3: TGTGCCAGCAGCTTAGCTGAAGGGGTTGCAGATACGCAGTATTTT. It translates to CASSLAEGVADTQYF.

The chain couples TRBV9 to TRBJ1-3; tentative D call: TRBD1 (6 bases). From germline, CDR1 is SGDLS and CDR2 YYNGEE. This CDR3 contains 15 residues. Trimming removed 3 bases at V and 4 bases at J, with 14 bases between. CDR3 protein: CASSARDIWGNTIYF. CDR3 DNA: TGTGCCAGCAGCGCCCGGGACATTTGGGGAAACACCATATATTTT.

V and J are TRBV11-2 and TRBJ2-5; 9 bases are a match to TRBD2. The length of the CDR3 is 15 residues. Trimming cost V 6 bases and J 3 bases; bases outside gene matches: 8. The germline gives CDR1 SGHAT, CDR2 FQNNGV. CDR3 residues: CASRKRLAEEETQYF. The CDR3 DNA is TGTGCCAGCAGAAAAAGACTAGCGGAAGAAGAGACCCAGTACTTC.

V and J are TRBV24-1 and TRBJ2-5; the D is unclear. The V end was cut by 0 bases, the J end by 2 bases, with 9 bases between. Germline V gives CDR1 KGHDR, CDR2 SFDVKD. The CDR3 consists of 15 residues. The DNA for the CDR3 is TGTGCCACCAGTGATTTGAGGCAGGATCAAGAGACCCAGTACTTC. This translates into CATSDLRQDQETQYF.

The chain employs TRBV5-4 and TRBJ2-5; 7 nucleotides line up with TRBD1. The CDR3 has 16 amino acids. The V segment lost 0 bases and the J segment 4 bases; nucleotides outside the gene matches: 9. CDR1 and CDR2 from the germline V gene are SGHNT and YYREEE (reference sequence). The CDR3 nucleotides read TGTGCCAGCAGCTTGGAAGGAATGAGGGGGCTAGAGACCCAGTACTTC. Encoded protein: CASSLEGMRGLETQYF.